One and the same sample provided the 24 T cell receptor beta chains below, sequenced in a study of tumor-infiltrating lymphocytes in primary liver carcinoma listed by TCRdb under 2017. The listed sequencing device is Illumina HiSeq 2500. Using a constant-region primer and ProtoScript II reverse transcriptase, TCRbeta-specific cDNA was reverse-transcribed from 500 to 650 ng total RNA. Three nested multiplex PCR rounds, following a slightly modified ARM-PCR procedure, were used to build the TCRbeta libraries. Each of the first two PCR rounds ran for approximately 9 cycles and used multiplex TRBV1-TRBV30 forward primers together with a Cbeta reverse primer. TCRdb redid the processing of the public reads, applying fastp at Q25 and MiXCR, and retained in-frame beta chains. For every CDR3 protein sequence, its rows merge into one entry that carries the most common genes and DNA. The sample contains 320,000 or so distinct CDR3 sequences, 55% to 65% of them found a single time. The ten top clones hold more than 8.5% of the sample.

TRIzol reagent was used to extract blood RNA from unsorted whole blood, while the DNeasy Blood & Tissue kit provided the germline DNA. The sample was peripheral blood. The receptor set was obtained from a man in his forties with primary liver carcinoma and hepatitis B virus infection.

This clonotype was seen ten or more times. The rearrangement links TRBV12-3 or TRBV12-4 to TRBJ2-7, with 10 bases fitting TRBD2. The CDR3 extends over 16 amino acids. V gave up 7 bases and J gave up 3 bases; unmatched junction bases: 12. The CDR3 DNA reads as TGTGCCAGCACCCCTGGCCCTAGCGGGAGCCTCTACGAGCAGTACTTC. It codes for CASTPGPSGSLYEQYF.

As concerns this clonotype: A much larger clone sits a single nucleotide away, making a read error possible. The chain recombines TRBV4-3 with TRBJ2-2; D remains ambiguous. The CDR3 spans 13 residues. Deletions cut 4 bases from V and 5 bases from J, with 8 bases between. Germline V lookup: CDR1 LGHNA, CDR2 YSLEER. CDR3 region: CASSLDTTGELFF. CDR3 sequence (DNA): TGCGCCAGCAGCCTGGATACAACCGGGGAGCTGTTTTTT.

For this clonotype: Since a much larger clone is just one base distant, this may be a read error. J is TRBJ2-5 and V is TRBV4-2, with D perhaps given as TRBD1 or TRBD2 (5 bases each). With 8 bases removed from V and 3 bases from J, the gap between germline ends came to 19 bases. There are 15 residues in the CDR3. The germline gives CDR1 LGHNA, CDR2 YNFKEQ. The CDR3 is CASGRRGIGEETQYF. Written as DNA, the CDR3 is TGTGCCAGCGGCCGACGGGGAATAGGGGAAGAGACCCAGTACTTC.

This clonotype was detected ten times or more. V usage is TRBV12-3 or TRBV12-4 and J usage is TRBJ1-5; no reliable D call. This CDR3 has 14 amino acids. The V and J ends lost 2 bases and 0 bases respectively, with 5 bases between them. CDR3 in amino acids: CASSLNPSNQPQHF. CDR3 nucleotide sequence: TGTGCCAGCAGTTTAAACCCTAGCAATCAGCCCCAGCATTTT.

Comment on this clonotype: Possible read error: a much larger clone is one base away. This rearrangement joins TRBV6-6 to TRBJ1-6; TRBD1 aligns across 7 bases. The CDR3 sequence is 16 residues long. V was clipped by 0 bases and J by 5 bases; unmatched bases: 4. Germline-derived CDR1 and CDR2 are MNHNY and SVGAGI (reference sequence). CDR3: CASSYSGTVNNSPLHF. CDR3 DNA: TGTGCCAGCAGTTACTCCGGGACAGTTAATAATTCACCCCTCCACTTT.

Worth noting for this clonotype: Compared with germline, one end of the junction differs, possibly owing to a read error. The chain recombines TRBV6-6 with TRBJ2-7; D is undetermined. This CDR3 is built from 14 residues. The germline CDR1 and CDR2 sequences are MNHNY and SVGAGI (reference sequence). CDR3 amino acids: CAGSSTVTSYEQYF. The CDR3 DNA reads as TGTGCCGGCAGTTCCACAGTTACCTCCTACGAGCAGTACTTC.

On this clonotype itself: It may be a read error: a sequence one base away is much more abundant. CDR3 residues: CVSSLQGEQYF. The CDR3 DNA follows: TGTGTCAGCAGTCTCCAAGGGGAGCAGTACTTC. The rearrangement uses TRBV12-3 or TRBV12-4 and TRBJ2-7; D gene ambiguous. This CDR3 is 11 amino acids long.

This clonotype was picked up many times. The CDR3 loop is CASGTEPGVYEQYF. DNA of the CDR3: TGCGCCAGCGGGACCGAGCCAGGGGTTTACGAGCAGTACTTC. This chain joins TRBV4-1 and TRBJ2-7, with a tentative D call TRBD1 (6 bases). CDR3 size: 14 residues. Trimming removed 8 bases at V and 4 bases at J, with 18 bases between. Germline CDR1 reads MGHRA; CDR2 reads YSYEKL.

This clonotype has only a few counts. The gene calls are TRBV4-1 and TRBJ1-3; possible D gene TRBD1, 6 bases. Germline lookup yields CDR1 MGHRA and CDR2 YSYEKL. CDR3 length: 17 amino acids. V was trimmed by 1 base and J by 0 bases, leaving 13 bases between them. Written as DNA, the CDR3 is TGCGCCAGCAGCCAAGGGGAAATACAGGGCTCTGGAAACACCATATATTTT. Its protein is CASSQGEIQGSGNTIYF.

About this clonotype: An end of the junction does not agree with germline; a read error may underlie this. This sequence joins TRBV6-1 and TRBJ1-5, with D uncertain. The germline gives CDR1 MNHNS, CDR2 SASEGT. The CDR3 contains 16 residues. The CDR3 bases are TGTGTCAGCAGTGGGCGGACCCAACGAGGCAATCAGCCCCAGCATTTT. Its protein is CVSSGRTQRGNQPQHF.

This chain links TRBV28 with TRBJ2-6; TRBD2 is a possible D gene (5 bases). The CDR3 is 15 residues long. The V gene lost 8 bases and the J gene lost 3 bases, with 14 bases spanning the gap. Germline V gene sequence: CDR1 MDHEN, CDR2 SYDVKM. The CDR3 here is CASGAGGCGANVLTF. The CDR3 bases are TGTGCCAGCGGCGCCGGAGGATGTGGGGCCAACGTCCTGACTTTC.

Details on this clonotype: A much larger clone lies a single base off, so this may be a read error. This chain joins TRBV12-3 or TRBV12-4 and TRBJ1-4, with unresolved D. The CDR3 consists of 15 residues. CDR3: CVSSRLPGISEKLFF. DNA of the CDR3: TGTGTCAGCAGCCGCCTCCCCGGGATCAGTGAAAAACTGTTTTTT.

Comment on this clonotype: Just one base apart from a much larger clone, this may be a read error. CDR3 region: CARSMTGTETQYF. DNA for the CDR3: TGTGCCAGGAGCATGACAGGGACGGAGACCCAGTACTTC. This chain uses TRBV12-3 or TRBV12-4 with TRBJ2-5; 7 nucleotides agree with TRBD1. V lost 9 bases and J lost 5; bases outside the gene matches: 9. This CDR3 region has 13 residues.

Only one count was recorded for this clonotype. The final CDR3 position lacks the conserved phenylalanine or tryptophan, pointing to a likely read error. In DNA form, the CDR3 reads TGCGCCAGCAGCTTGATGAGGGGGCGCCGGACCGGGGAGCTGTTTCTT. Its protein product is CASSLMRGRRTGELFL. The genes are TRBV5-1 and TRBJ2-2, with TRBD1 identical over 7 bases. Germline CDR1 SGHRS, CDR2 YFSETQ. Losses at the gene ends were 1 base for V and 5 bases for J; bases not matched to a gene: 8. The CDR3 is made up of 16 amino acids.

For this clonotype: A much larger clone is a single base away; this may be a read error. This chain joins TRBV6-1 and TRBJ2-7, with 10 positions matching TRBD1. The V gene's germline CDR1 is MNHNS and CDR2 SASEGT. This CDR3 is 18 amino acids long. The DNA for the CDR3 is TGTGCCAGCGGTGAAGCGGTACCCGGGACAGGGGTGCACTACGAGCAGTACTTC. Protein sequence: CASGEAVPGTGVHYEQYF.

Comment on this clonotype: A read error may produce the germline difference seen at one junction end. The chain carries TRBV11-1 and TRBJ2-4, with TRBD2 matching over 10 bases. Germline values: CDR1 SGHAT, CDR2 FQDESV (reference sequence). The CDR3 totals 17 residues. CDR3 sequence (DNA): TGCGCCAGCAGCTTTCCCGGGACTAGCGAGGCCAAAAACATTCAGTACTTC. Its translation is CASSFPGTSEAKNIQYF.

This clonotype was seen once. This may come from a read error, since a much larger clone is one base off. V usage is TRBV6-2 or TRBV6-3 and J usage is TRBJ2-3; D is unresolved. V gave up 6 bases and J gave up 0 bases, with 19 bases separating them. Germline assignment: CDR1 MNHEY and CDR2 SVGEGT. This CDR3 contains 17 residues. The CDR3 nucleotides are TGTGCCAGCAGCCGGCTCTGGGCGTCAACTAGCACAGATACGCAGTATTTT. This sequence encodes CASSRLWASTSTDTQYF.

Remarks on this clonotype: At one end the junction does not follow the germline gene, possibly because of a read error. The genes are TRBV4-1 and TRBJ2-4; 8 positions agree with TRBD1. The CDR3 totals 16 residues. In germline, CDR1 is MGHRA, CDR2 YSYEKL. The CDR3 sequence is CASSRCGTGMSGIQYF. The CDR3 nucleotides are TGCGCCAGCAGCCGATGCGGGACAGGCATGTCCGGCATTCAATACTTC.

This clonotype was seen a few times. The chain couples TRBV30 to TRBJ1-2, with D tentatively TRBD1 (6 bases). The CDR3 runs to 12 residues. V lost 7 bases, J lost 7 bases, and 16 bases lay in between. Per the germline V gene, CDR1 is GTSNPN and CDR2 is SVGIG (reference sequence). The CDR3 DNA reads TGTGCCTTCGCGGAGGGGGTGGGTGGCTACACCTTC. It encodes CAFAEGVGGYTF.

To note about this clonotype: One base away lies a much larger clone, so this may be a sequencing read error. The rearrangement uses TRBV6-6 and TRBJ2-3; TRBD2 agrees at 8 bases. CDR1 is MNHNY and CDR2 is SVGAGI in the germline V gene (reference sequence). The CDR3 is 17 residues long. The CDR3 reads CASSFTGGAGVTDTEYF. The CDR3 nucleotides are TGTGCCAGCAGTTTTACGGGGGGGGCCGGTGTGACGGATACGGAGTATTTT.

Details on this clonotype: A much larger clone differs by one base, so this may be a read error. The chain links TRBV11-3 to TRBJ2-1; D tentatively reads TRBD1 or TRBD2 (5 bases each). The CDR3 contains 17 residues. Germline V gene sequence: CDR1 SGHNT, CDR2 YENEEA. The CDR3 sequence: CASSQPPGSASYNEEFF. The DNA for the CDR3 is TGTGCCAGCAGCCAACCTCCAGGGAGTGCCTCCTACAATGAGGAGTTCTTC.

On this clonotype itself: One end of the junction does not line up with germline, which may come from a read error. The chain is built from TRBV4-1 and TRBJ2-7; 7 positions agree with TRBD1. The CDR3 has 17 residues. Germline V lookup: CDR1 MGHRA, CDR2 YSYEKL. CDR3 DNA: TGCACCAGCAGCCAAAGCCCTACAGGGGAATCACGCTACGAGCAGTACTTC. It translates to CTSSQSPTGESRYEQYF.

This clonotype was seen repeatedly, ten times or more. V gene TRBV29-1 combines with J gene TRBJ2-3, with D uncertain. V lost 5 bases, J lost 4 bases, and 10 bases lay in between. CDR1 is SQVTM and CDR2 is ANQGSEA in the germline V gene. The CDR3 is 12 amino acids. DNA of the CDR3: TGCAGCGTTTCTGCCCTCTCAGATACGCAGTATTTT. It specifies CSVSALSDTQYF.

Turning to this clonotype: A single base separates this from a much larger clone, so it may be a read error. The J gene is TRBJ2-1, the V gene TRBV6-2 or TRBV6-3, with no clear D. The CDR3 runs to 15 residues. The V gene's germline CDR1 is MNHEY and CDR2 SVGEGT. The CDR3 nucleotides are TGTGTCAGCTCTTCCGGCGGTTGGTCCTACAATGAGCAGTTCTTC. Protein product: CVSSSGGWSYNEQFF.